This T cell receptor (beta chain) was documented in a study of blood T cell repertoires in COVID-19. Per the original data handling: Cell counts per sample came from amplifying reference gene primers. Assay used: immunoSEQ multiplex PCR; TCRdb lists only in-frame clones, some missing. Clonal size and the V and J genes are those of that table, whereas D and trimming came from the DNA. In the table there are tens of thousands of clones, around 87% of which are singletons. Seattle patients were enrolled while actively infected and followed longitudinally. The CDR3 contains 15 residues. Germline CDR1 and CDR2: MNHEY and SMNVEV (reference sequence). V was pared by 3 bases and J by 0 bases, with 11 bases between.

The V gene is TRBV27, the J gene TRBJ1-1; a weak D match, TRBD1 (6 bases). The material sequenced was peripheral blood. The TCR was taken from a man in his forties with COVID-19, enrolled during active disease. The chain's CDR3 is CASSLNGDMNTEAFF. DNA for the CDR3: TGTGCCAGCAGTTTGAATGGGGACATGAACACTGAAGCTTTCTTT.